The clone carrying this T cell receptor beta chain has at least ten counts. From the 5' RACE reads, TCRdb called clonotypes with MiXCR, one entry per CDR3 protein. The sample consists of 50,000 to 65,000 distinct CDR3 sequences, roughly 8.2% of them appearing once. The V end lost 3 bases, the J end lost 1 base, and 17 bases lay between the germline ends. The CDR3 has 17 amino acids. Germline values: CDR1 ENHRY, CDR2 SYGVKD. The data stem from a study of early T cells in non-severe SARS-CoV-2 infection. This sequence was found in an adult who was a healthcare worker with PCR-confirmed SARS-CoV-2 infection or an uninfected control (not recorded which). The sample here was whole blood, taken at baseline. The chain recombines TRBV10-3 with TRBJ2-3; TRBD1 might be the D (6 bases). CDR3 loop: CAISEVVGGEGTDTQYF. CDR3 bases: TGTGCCATCAGTGAAGTGGTAGGGGGTGAGGGCACAGATACGCAGTATTTT.